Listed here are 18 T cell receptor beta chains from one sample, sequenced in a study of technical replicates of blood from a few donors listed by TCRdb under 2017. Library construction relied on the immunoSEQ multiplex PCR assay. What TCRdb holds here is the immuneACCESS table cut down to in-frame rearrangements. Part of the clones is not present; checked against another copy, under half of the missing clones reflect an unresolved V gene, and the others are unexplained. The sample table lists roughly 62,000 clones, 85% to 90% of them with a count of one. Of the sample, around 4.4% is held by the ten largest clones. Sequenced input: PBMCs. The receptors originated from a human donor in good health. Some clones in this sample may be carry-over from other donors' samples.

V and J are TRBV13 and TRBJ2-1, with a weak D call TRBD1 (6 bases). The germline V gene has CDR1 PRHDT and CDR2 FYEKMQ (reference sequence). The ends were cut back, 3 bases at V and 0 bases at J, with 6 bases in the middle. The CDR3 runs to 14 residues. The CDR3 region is CASSLDSSYNEQFF. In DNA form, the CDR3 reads TGTGCCAGCAGCTTGGACAGCTCCTACAATGAGCAGTTCTTC.

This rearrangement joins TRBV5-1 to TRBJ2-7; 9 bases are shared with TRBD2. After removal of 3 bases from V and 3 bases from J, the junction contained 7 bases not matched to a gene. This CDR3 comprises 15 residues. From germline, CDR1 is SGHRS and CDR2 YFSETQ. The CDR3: CASSWETSGNYEQYF. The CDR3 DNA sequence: TGCGCCAGCAGCTGGGAGACTAGCGGAAACTACGAGCAGTACTTC.

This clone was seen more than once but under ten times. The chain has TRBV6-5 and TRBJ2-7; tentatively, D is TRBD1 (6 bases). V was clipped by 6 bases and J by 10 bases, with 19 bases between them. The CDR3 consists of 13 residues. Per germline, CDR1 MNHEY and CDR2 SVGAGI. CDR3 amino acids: CASSPRRQGPQYF. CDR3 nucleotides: TGTGCCAGCAGCCCCCGTCGGCAGGGGCCCCAGTACTTC.

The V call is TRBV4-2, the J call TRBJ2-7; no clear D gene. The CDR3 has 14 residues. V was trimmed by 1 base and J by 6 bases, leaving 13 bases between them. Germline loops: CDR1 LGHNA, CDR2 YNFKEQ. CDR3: CASSQGARSTEQYF. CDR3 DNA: TGTGCCAGCAGCCAAGGGGCCCGGTCTACCGAGCAGTACTTC.

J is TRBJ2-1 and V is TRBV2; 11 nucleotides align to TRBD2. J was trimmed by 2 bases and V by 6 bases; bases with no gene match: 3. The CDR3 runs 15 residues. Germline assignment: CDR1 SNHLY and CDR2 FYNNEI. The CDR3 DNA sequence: TGTGCCAGCAGAAGTAGCGGGGGGGCCTACAATGAGCAGTTCTTC. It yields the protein CASRSSGGAYNEQFF.

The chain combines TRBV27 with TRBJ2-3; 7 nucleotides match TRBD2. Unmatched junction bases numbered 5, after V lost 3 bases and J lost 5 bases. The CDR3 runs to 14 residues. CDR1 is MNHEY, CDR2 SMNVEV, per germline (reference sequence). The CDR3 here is CASSFLGGGDTQYF. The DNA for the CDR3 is TGTGCCAGCAGTTTCCTCGGCGGGGGAGATACGCAGTATTTT.

The chain's CDR3 is CASSEAYLHF. The CDR3 DNA follows: TGTGCCAGCAGTGAAGCATACCTCCACTTT. This chain uses TRBV2 with TRBJ1-6; D call uncertain. Germline V gene data show CDR1 as SNHLY and CDR2 as FYNNEI. CDR3 size: 10 residues. The V gene lost 0 bases and the J gene lost 15 bases, with 3 bases spanning the gap. The entire variable domain, with the rest obtained from reference TRBV2 and TRBJ1-6, is as follows: EPEVTQTPSHQVTQMGQEVILRCVPISNHLYFYWYRQILGQKVEFLVSFYNNEISEKSEIFDDQFSVERPDGSNFTLKIRSTKLEDSAMYFCASSEAYLHFGNGTRLTVT.

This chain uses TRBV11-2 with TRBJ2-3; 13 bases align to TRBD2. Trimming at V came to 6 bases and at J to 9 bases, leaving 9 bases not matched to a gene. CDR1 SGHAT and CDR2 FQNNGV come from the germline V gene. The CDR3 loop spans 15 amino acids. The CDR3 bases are TGTGCCAGCAGTCAACTAGCGGGAGGGCCTCCGACGCAGTATTTT. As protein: CASSQLAGGPPTQYF.

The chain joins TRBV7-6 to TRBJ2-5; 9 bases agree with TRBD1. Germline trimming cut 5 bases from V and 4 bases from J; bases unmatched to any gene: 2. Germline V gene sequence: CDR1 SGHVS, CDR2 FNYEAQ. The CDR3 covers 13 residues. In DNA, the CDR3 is TGTGCCAGCAGCCGGGACAGGGCAGAGACCCAGTACTTC. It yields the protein CASSRDRAETQYF.

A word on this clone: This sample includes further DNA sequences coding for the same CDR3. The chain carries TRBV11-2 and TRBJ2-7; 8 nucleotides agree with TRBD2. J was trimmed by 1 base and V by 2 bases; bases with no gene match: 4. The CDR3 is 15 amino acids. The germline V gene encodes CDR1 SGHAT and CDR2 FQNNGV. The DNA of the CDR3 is TGTGCCAGCAGCTTAACGAGCGGGAGTTCCTACGAGCAGTACTTC. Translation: CASSLTSGSSYEQYF.

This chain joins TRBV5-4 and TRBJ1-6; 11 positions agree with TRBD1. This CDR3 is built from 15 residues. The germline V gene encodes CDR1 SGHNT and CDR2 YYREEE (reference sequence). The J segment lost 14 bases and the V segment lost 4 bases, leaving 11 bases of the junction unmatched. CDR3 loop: CASSPDRGLSTSLHF. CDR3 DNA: TGTGCCAGCAGCCCGGACAGGGGGCTCTCGACCTCCCTCCACTTT. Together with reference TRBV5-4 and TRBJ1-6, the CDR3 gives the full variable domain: ETGVTQSPTHLIKTRGQQVTLRCSSQSGHNTVSWYQQALGQGPQFIFQYYREEENGRGNFPPRFSGLQFPNYSSELNVNALELDDSALYLCASSPDRGLSTSLHFGNGTRLTVT.

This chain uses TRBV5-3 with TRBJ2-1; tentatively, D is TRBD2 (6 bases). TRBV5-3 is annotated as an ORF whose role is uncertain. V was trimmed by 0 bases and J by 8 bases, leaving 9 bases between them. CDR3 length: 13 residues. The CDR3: CARSLGPGDEQFF. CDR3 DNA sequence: TGTGCCAGAAGCTTGGGCCCGGGGGATGAGCAGTTCTTC.

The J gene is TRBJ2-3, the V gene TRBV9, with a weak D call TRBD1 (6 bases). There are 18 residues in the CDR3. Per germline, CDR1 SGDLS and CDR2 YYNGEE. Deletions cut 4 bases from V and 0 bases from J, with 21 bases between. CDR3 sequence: CASSRSLGGTVSTDTQYF. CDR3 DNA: TGTGCCAGCAGCCGGTCTCTAGGGGGAACGGTTAGCACAGATACGCAGTATTTT.

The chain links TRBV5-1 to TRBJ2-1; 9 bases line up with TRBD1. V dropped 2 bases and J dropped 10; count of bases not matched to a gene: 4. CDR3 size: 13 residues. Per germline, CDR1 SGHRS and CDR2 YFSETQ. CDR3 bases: TGCGCCAGCAGCTTAACAGGGGGCTGGGAGCAGTTCTTC. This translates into CASSLTGGWEQFF.

The CDR3 protein is CASSHGTGQGYTF. The CDR3 nucleotides are TGTGCCAGCAGCCACGGGACAGGGCAGGGCTACACCTTC. The V gene is TRBV14, the J gene TRBJ1-2; 9 bases are a match to TRBD1. V dropped 3 bases and J dropped 8; count of bases not matched to a gene: 4. CDR1 is SGHDN, CDR2 FVKESK, per germline. The CDR3 has 13 amino acids.

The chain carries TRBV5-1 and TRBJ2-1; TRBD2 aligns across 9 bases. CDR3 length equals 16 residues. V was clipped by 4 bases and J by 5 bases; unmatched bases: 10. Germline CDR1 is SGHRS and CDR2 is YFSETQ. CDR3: CASSRSGAGGNNEQFF. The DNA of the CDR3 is TGCGCCAGCAGCCGCAGTGGAGCGGGGGGCAACAATGAGCAGTTCTTC.

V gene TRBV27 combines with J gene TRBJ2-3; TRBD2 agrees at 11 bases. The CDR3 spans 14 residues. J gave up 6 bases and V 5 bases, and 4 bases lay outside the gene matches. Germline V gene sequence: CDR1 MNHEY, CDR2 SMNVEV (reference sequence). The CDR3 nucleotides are TGTGCCAGCAGTCTAGCGGGGGGAGGCGATACGCAGTATTTT. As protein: CASSLAGGGDTQYF.

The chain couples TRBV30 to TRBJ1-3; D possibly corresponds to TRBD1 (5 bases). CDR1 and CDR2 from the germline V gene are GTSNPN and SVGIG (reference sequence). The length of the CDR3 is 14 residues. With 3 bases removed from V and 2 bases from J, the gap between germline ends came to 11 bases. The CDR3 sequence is CAWRAGLTGNTIYF. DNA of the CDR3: TGTGCCTGGAGGGCAGGGCTAACTGGAAACACCATATATTTT. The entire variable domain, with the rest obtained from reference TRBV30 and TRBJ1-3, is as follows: SQTIHQWPATLVQPVGSPLSLECTVEGTSNPNLYWYRQAAGRGLQLLFYSVGIGQISSEVPQNLSASRPQDRQFILSSKKLLLSDSGFYLCAWRAGLTGNTIYFGEGSWLTVV.